Below are 5 T cell receptor beta chains sequenced from a single sample in a study of cytomegalovirus exposure and HLA in healthy donors. Primers for the PCR totalled 60 Vbeta and 13 Jbeta. Sequencing was performed with immunoSEQ multiplex PCR; in TCRdb, only in-frame clones are kept and a portion is missing. The data contain 150,000 to 200,000 clones, approximately 82% of them singletons. The sample taken for sequencing was PBMCs. All receptors derive from a woman between 40 and 50 years old in good health and CMV-seropositive.

The rearrangement uses TRBV28 and TRBJ2-2; D not resolved. The V gene lost 4 bases and the J gene lost 5 bases, with 8 bases spanning the gap. CDR1 is MDHEN, CDR2 SYDVKM, per germline. The CDR3 is 13 residues long. The CDR3, as DNA: TGTGCCAGCAGTTCTCACTCGACCGGGGAGCTGTTTTTT. It specifies CASSSHSTGELFF.

The chain combines TRBV6-4 with TRBJ2-2; D might be TRBD1 (6 bases). The CDR3 spans 15 residues. Trimming removed 4 bases at V and 2 bases at J, with 11 bases between. The germline gives CDR1 MRHNA, CDR2 SNTAGT. The CDR3 bases are TGTGCCAGCAGTGTGTGGGGGACAAACACCGGGGAGCTGTTTTTT. Protein sequence: CASSVWGTNTGELFF.

The genes are TRBV7-8 and TRBJ2-1, with 10 positions matching TRBD2. CDR3 length: 15 residues. Germline CDR1 is SGHVS and CDR2 is FQNEAQ. V was clipped by 6 bases and J by 5 bases; unmatched bases: 7. The CDR3 region is CASSPSGSRNNEQFF. In DNA, the CDR3 is TGTGCCAGCAGTCCTAGCGGGAGCAGGAACAATGAGCAGTTCTTC.

The chain recombines TRBV9 with TRBJ2-3; D unclear. Germline V gene data show CDR1 as SGDLS and CDR2 as YYNGEE. This CDR3 has 15 residues. V lost 6 bases to trimming and J lost 2 bases, with 16 bases between them. This CDR3 reads CASNPAARFTDTQYF. DNA for the CDR3: TGTGCCAGCAACCCCGCGGCTAGATTCACAGATACGCAGTATTTT.

The genes are TRBV6-1 and TRBJ1-3; 7 bases match TRBD1. Germline V gene data show CDR1 as MNHNS and CDR2 as SASEGT. The CDR3 length is 16 residues. Trimming took 4 bases from V and 1 from J; bases not matched to a gene: 7. The CDR3 region has the DNA TGTGCCAGCAGTGGGGGACAGCTAAGATCTGGAAACACCATATATTTT. Translated, it gives CASSGGQLRSGNTIYF.